The clone carrying this T cell receptor (beta chain) was counted once. This specimen comes from a study of glioma-infiltrating T cells. CDR3 length equals 14 residues. Germline values: CDR1 SGHTA, CDR2 FQGNSA. The germline V and J ends were trimmed by 5 bases and 0 bases, with 9 bases remaining between them. Using RNA template, CDR3s of TCR alpha and beta were amplified with iRepertoire arm-PCR. TCRdb re-called the multiplex PCR reads with MiXCR, one entry per CDR3 protein. This table has fewer than 500,000 distinct CDR3 sequences, around 38% appearing once. Material: glioma tissue, nonneoplastic brain tissue, or PBMCs (not recorded which). The receptor was derived from a human donor with low-grade glioma or glioblastoma, undergoing nonglioma brain surgery, or in good health (not recorded which). The chain has TRBV7-2 and TRBJ2-3; D gene uncertain. CDR3 region: CASSENPSTDTQYF. The CDR3 bases are TGTGCCAGCAGCGAAAACCCTAGCACAGATACGCAGTATTTT.